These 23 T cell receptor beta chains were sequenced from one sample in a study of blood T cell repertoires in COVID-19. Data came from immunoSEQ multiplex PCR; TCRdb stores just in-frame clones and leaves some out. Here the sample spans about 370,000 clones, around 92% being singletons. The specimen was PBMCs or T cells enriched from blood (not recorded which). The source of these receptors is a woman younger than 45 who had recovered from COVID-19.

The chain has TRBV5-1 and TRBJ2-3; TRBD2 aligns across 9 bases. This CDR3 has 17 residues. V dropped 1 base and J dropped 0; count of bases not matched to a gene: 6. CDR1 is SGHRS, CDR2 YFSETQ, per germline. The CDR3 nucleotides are TGCGCCAGCAGCTTGAATTTTGCGGGAGGGAGCACAGATACGCAGTATTTT. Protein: CASSLNFAGGSTDTQYF.

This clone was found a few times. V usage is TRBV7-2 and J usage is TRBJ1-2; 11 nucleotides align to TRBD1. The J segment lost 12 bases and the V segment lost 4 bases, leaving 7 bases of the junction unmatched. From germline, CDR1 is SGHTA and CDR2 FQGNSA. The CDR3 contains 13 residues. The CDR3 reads CASSYRDRGGNTF. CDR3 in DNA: TGTGCCAGCAGCTACCGGGACAGGGGGGGAAACACCTTC.

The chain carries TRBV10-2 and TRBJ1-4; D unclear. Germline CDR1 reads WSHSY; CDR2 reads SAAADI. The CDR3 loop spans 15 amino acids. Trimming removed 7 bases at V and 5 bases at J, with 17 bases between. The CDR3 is CASTRLWVGNEKLFF. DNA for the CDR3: TGCGCCAGCACTAGGCTCTGGGTCGGGAATGAAAAACTGTTTTTT.

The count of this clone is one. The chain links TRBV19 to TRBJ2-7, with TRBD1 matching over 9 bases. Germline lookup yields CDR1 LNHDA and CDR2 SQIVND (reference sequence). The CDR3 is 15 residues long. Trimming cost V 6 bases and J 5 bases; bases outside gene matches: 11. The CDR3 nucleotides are TGTGCCAGTAGCCATGACAGGGGGATATACCACGAGCAGTACTTC. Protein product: CASSHDRGIYHEQYF. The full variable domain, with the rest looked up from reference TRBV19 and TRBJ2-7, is DGGITQSPKYLFRKEGQNVTLSCEQNLNHDAMYWYRQDPGQGLRLIYYSQIVNDFQKGDIAEGYSVSREKKESFPLTVTSAQKNPTAFYLCASSHDRGIYHEQYFGPGTRLTVT.

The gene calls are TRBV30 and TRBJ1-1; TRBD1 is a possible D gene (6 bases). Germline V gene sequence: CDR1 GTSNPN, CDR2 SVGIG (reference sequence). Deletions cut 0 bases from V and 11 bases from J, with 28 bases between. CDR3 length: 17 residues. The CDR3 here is CAWSVTRRTASLRRAFF. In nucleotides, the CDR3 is TGTGCCTGGAGTGTAACCCGGAGGACAGCCTCCCTTAGGCGGGCTTTCTTT.

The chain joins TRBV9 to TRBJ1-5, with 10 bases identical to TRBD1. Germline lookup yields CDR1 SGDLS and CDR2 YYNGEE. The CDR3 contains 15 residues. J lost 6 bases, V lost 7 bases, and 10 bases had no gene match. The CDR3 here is CASATGTGAGQPQHF. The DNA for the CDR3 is TGTGCCAGCGCCACCGGGACAGGGGCGGGTCAGCCCCAGCATTTT.

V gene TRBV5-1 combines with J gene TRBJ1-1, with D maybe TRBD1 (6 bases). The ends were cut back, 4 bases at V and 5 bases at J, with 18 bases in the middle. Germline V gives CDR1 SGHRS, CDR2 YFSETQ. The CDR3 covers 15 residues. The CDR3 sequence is CASSPSGGLSTEAFF. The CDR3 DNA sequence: TGCGCCAGCAGCCCAAGCGGGGGGCTGAGTACTGAAGCTTTCTTT.

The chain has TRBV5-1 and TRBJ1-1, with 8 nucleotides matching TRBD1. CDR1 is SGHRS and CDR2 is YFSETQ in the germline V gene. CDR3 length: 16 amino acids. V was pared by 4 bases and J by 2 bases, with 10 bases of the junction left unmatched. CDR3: CASSPPAGQGNTEAFF. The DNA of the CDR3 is TGCGCCAGCAGCCCACCGGCCGGACAGGGCAACACTGAAGCTTTCTTT.

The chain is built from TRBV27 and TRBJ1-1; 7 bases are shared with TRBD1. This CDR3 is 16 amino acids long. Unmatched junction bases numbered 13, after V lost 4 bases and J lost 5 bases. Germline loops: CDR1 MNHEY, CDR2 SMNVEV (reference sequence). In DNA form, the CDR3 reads TGTGCCAGCAGTTCCTTCGTATTAGGGGGCGGGACTGAAGCTTTCTTT. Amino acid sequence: CASSSFVLGGGTEAFF.

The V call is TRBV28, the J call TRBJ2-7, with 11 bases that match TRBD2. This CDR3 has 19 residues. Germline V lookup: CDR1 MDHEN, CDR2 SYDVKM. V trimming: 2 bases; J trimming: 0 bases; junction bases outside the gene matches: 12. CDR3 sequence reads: CASSLGTSGTHFSSYEQYF. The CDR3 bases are TGTGCCAGCAGTTTAGGGACTAGCGGAACACATTTTAGCTCCTACGAGCAGTACTTC.

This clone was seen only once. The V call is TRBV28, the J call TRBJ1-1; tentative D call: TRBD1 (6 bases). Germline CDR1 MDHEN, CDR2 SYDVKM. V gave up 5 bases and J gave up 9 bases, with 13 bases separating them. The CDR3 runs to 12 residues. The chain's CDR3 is CASSLRTAQAFF. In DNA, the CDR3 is TGTGCCAGCAGTCTTAGGACAGCTCAAGCTTTCTTT.

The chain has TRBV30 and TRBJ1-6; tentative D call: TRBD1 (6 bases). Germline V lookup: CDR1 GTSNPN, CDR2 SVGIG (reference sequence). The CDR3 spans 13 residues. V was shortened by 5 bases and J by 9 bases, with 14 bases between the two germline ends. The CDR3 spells CAWAGTSPSPLHF. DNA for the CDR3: TGTGCCTGGGCCGGGACATCCCCTTCACCCCTCCACTTT.

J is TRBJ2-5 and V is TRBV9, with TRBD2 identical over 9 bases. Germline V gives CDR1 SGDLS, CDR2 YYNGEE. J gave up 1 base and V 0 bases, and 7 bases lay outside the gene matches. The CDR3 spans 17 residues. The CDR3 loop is CASSVGPLAGLQETQYF. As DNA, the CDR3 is TGTGCCAGCAGCGTAGGCCCACTAGCGGGCCTCCAAGAGACCCAGTACTTC.

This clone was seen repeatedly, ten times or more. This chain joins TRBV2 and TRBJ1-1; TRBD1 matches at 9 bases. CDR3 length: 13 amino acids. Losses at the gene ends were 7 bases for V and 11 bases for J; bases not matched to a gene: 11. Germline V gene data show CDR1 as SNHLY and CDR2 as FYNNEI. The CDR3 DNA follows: TGTGCCAGCATGGGACAGGGAAACCGGGGGGCTTTCTTT. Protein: CASMGQGNRGAFF.

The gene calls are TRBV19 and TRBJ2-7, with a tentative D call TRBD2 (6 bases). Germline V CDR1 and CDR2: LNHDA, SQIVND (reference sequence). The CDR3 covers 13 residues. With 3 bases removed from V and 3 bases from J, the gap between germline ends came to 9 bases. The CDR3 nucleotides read TGTGCCAGTAGTATGTTGGGGGGCTACGAGCAGTACTTC. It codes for CASSMLGGYEQYF.

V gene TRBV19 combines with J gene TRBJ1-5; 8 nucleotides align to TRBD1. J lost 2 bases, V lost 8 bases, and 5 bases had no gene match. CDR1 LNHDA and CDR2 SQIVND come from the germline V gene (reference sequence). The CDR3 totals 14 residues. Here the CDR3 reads CASSGGSRNQPQHF. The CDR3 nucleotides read TGTGCCAGTTCAGGGGGCTCGCGCAATCAGCCCCAGCATTTT.

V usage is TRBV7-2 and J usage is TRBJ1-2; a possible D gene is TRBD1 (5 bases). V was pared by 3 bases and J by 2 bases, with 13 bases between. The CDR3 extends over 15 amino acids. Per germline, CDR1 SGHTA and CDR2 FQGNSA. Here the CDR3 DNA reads TGTGCCAGCAGCTTTCTTTCAGCAGGGAACTATGGCTACACCTTC. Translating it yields CASSFLSAGNYGYTF.

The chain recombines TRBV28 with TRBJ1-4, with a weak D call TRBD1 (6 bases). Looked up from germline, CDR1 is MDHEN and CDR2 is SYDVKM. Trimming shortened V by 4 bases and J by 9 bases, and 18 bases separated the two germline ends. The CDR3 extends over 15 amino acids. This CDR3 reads CASSSSGVALKKLFF. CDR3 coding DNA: TGTGCCAGCAGTTCCTCAGGGGTCGCGTTGAAAAAACTGTTTTTT. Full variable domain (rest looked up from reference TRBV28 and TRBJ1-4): DVKVTQSSRYLVKRTGEKVFLECVQDMDHENMFWYRQDPGLGLRLIYFSYDVKMKEKGDIPEGYSVSREKKERFSLILESASTNQTSMYLCASSSSGVALKKLFFGSGTQLSVL.

DNA for the CDR3: TGTGCCATCAGTGAGTGGGGGGGAGAGACCCAGTACTTC. It is translated as CAISEWGGETQYF. The gene calls are TRBV10-3 and TRBJ2-5, with 7 bases aligning to TRBD2. The junction had 0 bases not matched to a gene; V was cut back by 1 base and J by 4 bases. The CDR3 has 13 residues. Germline CDR1 is ENHRY and CDR2 is SYGVKD.

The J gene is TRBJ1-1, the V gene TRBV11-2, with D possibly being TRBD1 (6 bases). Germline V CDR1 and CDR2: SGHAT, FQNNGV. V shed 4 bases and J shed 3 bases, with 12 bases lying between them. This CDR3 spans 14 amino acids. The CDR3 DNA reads TGTGCCAGCAGCTACAGGGATTTCGACACTGAAGCTTTCTTT. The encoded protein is CASSYRDFDTEAFF.

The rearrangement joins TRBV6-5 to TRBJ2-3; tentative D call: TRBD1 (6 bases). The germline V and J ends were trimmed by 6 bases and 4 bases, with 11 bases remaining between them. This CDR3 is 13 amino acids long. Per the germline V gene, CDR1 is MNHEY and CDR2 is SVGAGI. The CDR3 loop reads CASRGGAADTQYF. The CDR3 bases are TGTGCCAGCAGAGGGGGAGCCGCAGATACGCAGTATTTT.

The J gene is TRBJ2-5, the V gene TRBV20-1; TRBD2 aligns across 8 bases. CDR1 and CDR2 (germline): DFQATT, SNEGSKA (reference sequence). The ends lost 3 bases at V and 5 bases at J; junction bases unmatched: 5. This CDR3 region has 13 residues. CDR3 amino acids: CSASTGGAETQYF. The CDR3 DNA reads TGCAGTGCTAGTACCGGGGGGGCGGAGACCCAGTACTTC.

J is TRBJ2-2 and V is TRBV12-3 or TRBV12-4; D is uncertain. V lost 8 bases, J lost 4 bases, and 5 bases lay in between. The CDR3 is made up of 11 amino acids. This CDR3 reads CASGFTGELFF. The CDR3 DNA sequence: TGTGCCAGCGGCTTCACCGGGGAGCTGTTTTTT.